The T cell receptor beta chain described here comes from a study of blood T cell repertoires in COVID-19. Turning to the study itself: Sites across the United States, Italy and Spain contributed samples from acute and convalescent COVID-19. Nucleic acid was either cDNA or gDNA, and it came from T cells, B-cell-depleted T cells, or PBMCs.

The CDR3 is 15 amino acids. J lost 3 bases, V lost 4 bases, and 5 bases had no gene match. Germline CDR1 SNHLY, CDR2 FYNNEI. In the authors' methods: It was from reference gene primer amplification that nucleated cell counts were estimated. The table came from immunoSEQ multiplex PCR; TCRdb's copy has only in-frame clones and leaves some out. V and J calls and clone size are copied from that table; D and trimming were computed from the DNA. The sample includes more than 35,000 clones, approximately 80% seen only once; the top ten take 14%. V usage is TRBV2 and J usage is TRBJ2-3, with 9 bases matching TRBD2. Sequenced: peripheral blood. The source of this sequence is a woman aged 65 to 85 with acute or convalescent COVID-19. The CDR3 DNA is TGTGCCAGCAGTGGGAGCGGGGGGAGGACAGATACGCAGTATTTT. This codes for CASSGSGGRTDTQYF.